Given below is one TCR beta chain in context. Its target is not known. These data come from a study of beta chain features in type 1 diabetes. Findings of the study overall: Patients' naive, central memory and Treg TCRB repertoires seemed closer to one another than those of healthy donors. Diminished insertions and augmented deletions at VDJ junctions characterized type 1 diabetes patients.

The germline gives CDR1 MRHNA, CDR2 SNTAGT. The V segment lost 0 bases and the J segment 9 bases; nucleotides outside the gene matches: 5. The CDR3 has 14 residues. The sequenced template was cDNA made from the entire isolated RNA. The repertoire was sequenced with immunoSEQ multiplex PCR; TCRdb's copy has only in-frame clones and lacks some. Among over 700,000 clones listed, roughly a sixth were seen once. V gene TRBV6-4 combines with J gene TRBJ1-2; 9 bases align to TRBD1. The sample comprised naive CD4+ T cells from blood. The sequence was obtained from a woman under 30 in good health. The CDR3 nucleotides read TGTGCCAGCAGTGACTCTGGGACAGGGACCCGCTACACCTTC. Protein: CASSDSGTGTRYTF.